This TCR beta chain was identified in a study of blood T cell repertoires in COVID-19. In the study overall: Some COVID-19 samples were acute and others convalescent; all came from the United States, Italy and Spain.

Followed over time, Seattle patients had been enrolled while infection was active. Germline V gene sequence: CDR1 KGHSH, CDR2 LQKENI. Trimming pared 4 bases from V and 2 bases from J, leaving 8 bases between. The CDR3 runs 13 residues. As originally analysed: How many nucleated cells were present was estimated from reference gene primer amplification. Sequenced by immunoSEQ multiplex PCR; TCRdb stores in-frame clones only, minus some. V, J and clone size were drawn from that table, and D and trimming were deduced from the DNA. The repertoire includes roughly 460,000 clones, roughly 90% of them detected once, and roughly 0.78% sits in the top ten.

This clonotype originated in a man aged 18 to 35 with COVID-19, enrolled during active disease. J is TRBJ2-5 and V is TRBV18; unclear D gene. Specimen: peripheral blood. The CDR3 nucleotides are TGTGCCAGCTCACAACAATCTCAAGAGACCCAGTACTTC. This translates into CASSQQSQETQYF.